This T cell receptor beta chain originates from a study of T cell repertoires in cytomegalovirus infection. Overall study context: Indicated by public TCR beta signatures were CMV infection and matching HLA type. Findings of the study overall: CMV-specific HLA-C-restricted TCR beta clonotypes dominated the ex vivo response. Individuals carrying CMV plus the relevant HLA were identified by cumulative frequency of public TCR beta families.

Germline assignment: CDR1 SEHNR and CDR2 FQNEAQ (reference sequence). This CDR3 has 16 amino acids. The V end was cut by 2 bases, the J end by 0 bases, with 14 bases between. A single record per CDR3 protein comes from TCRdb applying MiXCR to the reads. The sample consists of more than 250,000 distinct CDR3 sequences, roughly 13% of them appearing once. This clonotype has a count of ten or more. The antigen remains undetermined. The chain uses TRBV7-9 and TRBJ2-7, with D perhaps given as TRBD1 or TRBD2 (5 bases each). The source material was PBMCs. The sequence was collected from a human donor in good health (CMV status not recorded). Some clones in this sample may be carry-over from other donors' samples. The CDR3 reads CASSLSLGEYSYEQYF. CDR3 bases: TGTGCCAGCAGCTTAAGTTTGGGGGAATACTCCTACGAGCAGTACTTC.